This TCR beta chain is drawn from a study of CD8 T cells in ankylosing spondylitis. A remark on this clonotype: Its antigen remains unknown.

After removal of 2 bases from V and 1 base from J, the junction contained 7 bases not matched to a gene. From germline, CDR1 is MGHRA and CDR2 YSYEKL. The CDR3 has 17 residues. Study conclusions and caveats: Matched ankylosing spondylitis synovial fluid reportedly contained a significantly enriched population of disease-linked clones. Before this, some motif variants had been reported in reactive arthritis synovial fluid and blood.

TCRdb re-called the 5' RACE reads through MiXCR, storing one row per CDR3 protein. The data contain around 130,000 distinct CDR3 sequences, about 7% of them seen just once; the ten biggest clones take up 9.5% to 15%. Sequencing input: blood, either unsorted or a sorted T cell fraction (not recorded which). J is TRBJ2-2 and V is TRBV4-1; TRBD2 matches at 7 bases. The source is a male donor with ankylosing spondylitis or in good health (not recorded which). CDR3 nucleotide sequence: TGCGCCAGCAGCCAATTGAGCGGGACTGTGAACACCGGGGAGCTGTTTTTT. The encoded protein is CASSQLSGTVNTGELFF.